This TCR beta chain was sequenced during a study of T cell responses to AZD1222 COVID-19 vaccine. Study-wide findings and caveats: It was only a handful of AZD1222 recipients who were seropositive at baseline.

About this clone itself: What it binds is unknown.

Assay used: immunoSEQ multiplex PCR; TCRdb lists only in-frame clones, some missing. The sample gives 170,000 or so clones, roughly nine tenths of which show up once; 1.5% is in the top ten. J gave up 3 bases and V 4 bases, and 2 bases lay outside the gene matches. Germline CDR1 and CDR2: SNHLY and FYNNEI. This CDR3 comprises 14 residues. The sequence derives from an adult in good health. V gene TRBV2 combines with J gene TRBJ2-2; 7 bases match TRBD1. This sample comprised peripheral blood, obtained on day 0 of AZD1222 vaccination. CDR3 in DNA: TGTGCCAGCAGTGGGCAGGGGGACACCGGGGAGCTGTTTTTT. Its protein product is CASSGQGDTGELFF.